The 29 T cell receptor beta chains given below trace back to one sample, sequenced in a study of metastatic and nonmetastatic thyroid tumors. TCRdb re-processed the PCR reads through MiXCR. The sample shows just under 9,500 clones, approximately 33% of them seen only once. The entire patient cohort was treatment-naive prior to thyroid surgery. The sequenced material came from adjacent normal tissue. These receptors all come from a female donor with papillary thyroid cancer or a benign thyroid nodule (not recorded which). Some clones in this sample may be carry-over from other donors' samples.

The chain employs TRBV11-2 and TRBJ2-5; TRBD1 matches at 8 bases. The CDR3 is 16 residues long. The junction had 15 bases not matched to a gene; V was cut back by 7 bases and J by 5 bases. The V gene's germline CDR1 is SGHAT and CDR2 FQNNGV. CDR3 DNA: TGTGCCAGCACCCCATCCCAACAGGGGGTCCGGGAGACCCAGTACTTC. This translates into CASTPSQQGVRETQYF.

Relative to its sample, this clone is medium-sized. DNA for the CDR3: TGCGCCAGCAGCTTGATCTCAGCGGGCTCTTTCAATGAGCAGTTCTTC. Amino acids: CASSLISAGSFNEQFF. The chain links TRBV5-1 to TRBJ2-1; tentative D call: TRBD2 (6 bases). The CDR3 sequence is 16 residues long. Germline V lookup: CDR1 SGHRS, CDR2 YFSETQ. V was pared by 1 base and J by 6 bases, with 17 bases between.

In its sample, this clone is medium-sized. The rearrangement joins TRBV27 to TRBJ2-3, with D maybe TRBD1 (6 bases). The CDR3 has 15 residues. From germline, CDR1 is MNHEY and CDR2 SMNVEV (reference sequence). The V and J ends lost 5 bases and 5 bases respectively, with 17 bases between them. CDR3 region: CASSLGGSPGDTQYF. The CDR3 nucleotides read TGTGCCAGCAGTCTAGGGGGTTCACCCGGAGATACGCAGTATTTT.

This rearrangement joins TRBV30 to TRBJ2-3; D unresolved. The germline V gene has CDR1 GTSNPN and CDR2 SVGIG (reference sequence). The V gene lost 1 base and the J gene lost 4 bases, with 15 bases spanning the gap. The CDR3 spans 15 residues. The CDR3: CAWSGLGFIADTQYF. In DNA, the CDR3 is TGTGCCTGGAGTGGATTGGGTTTTATCGCAGATACGCAGTATTTT.

V usage is TRBV5-1 and J usage is TRBJ2-3, with TRBD2 identical over 12 bases. Germline V lookup: CDR1 SGHRS, CDR2 YFSETQ. This CDR3 contains 16 residues. V was pared by 5 bases and J by 4 bases, with 8 bases of the junction left unmatched. The CDR3 protein is CASSQDLAGGADTQYF. The CDR3 DNA follows: TGCGCCAGCAGTCAGGATCTAGCGGGGGGGGCAGATACGCAGTATTTT.

At least ten counts were recorded for this clone. The chain combines TRBV7-9 with TRBJ1-1, with no clear D. V shed 5 bases and J shed 6 bases, with 7 bases lying between them. Looked up from germline, CDR1 is SEHNR and CDR2 is FQNEAQ (reference sequence). This CDR3 has 11 amino acids. The CDR3 DNA reads as TGTGCCAGCAGCCGACAACCTGAAGCTTTCTTT. It yields the protein CASSRQPEAFF. Full variable domain (outside the CDR3, taken from reference TRBV7-9 and TRBJ1-1): DTGVSQNPRHKITKRGQNVTFRCDPISEHNRLYWYRQTLGQGPEFLTYFQNEAQLEKSRLLSDRFSAERPKGSFSTLEIQRTEQGDSAMYLCASSRQPEAFFGQGTRLTVV.

This clone showed up just a few times. The chain carries TRBV6-1 and TRBJ2-7, with TRBD2 as a possible D gene (7 bases). This CDR3 has 13 residues. Germline V gives CDR1 MNHNS, CDR2 SASEGT. Trimming cost V 6 bases and J 4 bases, with 13 bases left between them. As DNA, the CDR3 is TGTGCCAGCAGGTCGGGGGGCTTGTACGAGCAGTACTTC. It encodes CASRSGGLYEQYF.

This clone was recorded many times. This chain uses TRBV6-6 with TRBJ1-3; perhaps TRBD1 as D (5 bases). V shed 3 bases and J shed 0 bases, with 9 bases lying between them. The V gene's germline CDR1 is MNHNY and CDR2 SVGAGI (reference sequence). The CDR3 covers 15 residues. The CDR3 region has the DNA TGTGCCAGCAGTTATATCGGGGGCTCTGGAAACACCATATATTTT. Translating it yields CASSYIGGSGNTIYF.

This clone has a handful of counts. V usage is TRBV20-1 and J usage is TRBJ1-1; D is unresolved. CDR1 is DFQATT and CDR2 is SNEGSKA in the germline V gene (reference sequence). V dropped 3 bases and J dropped 6 bases, with 14 bases sitting between them. The CDR3 has 13 amino acids. CDR3 sequence (DNA): TGCAGTGCTAGTCCGGGATTGATCGCTGAAGCTTTCTTT. This gives the protein CSASPGLIAEAFF.

This clone was detected only once. The rearrangement links TRBV7-9 to TRBJ2-7; weak D call: TRBD1 (6 bases). This CDR3 contains 13 residues. The germline CDR1 and CDR2 sequences are SEHNR and FQNEAQ (reference sequence). V gave up 7 bases and J gave up 1 base, with 11 bases separating them. The CDR3 DNA reads TGTGCCAGCACCGCAGGGGATTCCTACGAGCAGTACTTC. This encodes CASTAGDSYEQYF.

The chain recombines TRBV20-1 with TRBJ2-7, with no clear D. The CDR3 runs to 14 residues. From germline, CDR1 is DFQATT and CDR2 SNEGSKA (reference sequence). Between the trimmed V and J ends, which lost 2 bases and 4 bases, there was a span of 15 bases. CDR3 amino acids: CSARMDGIRYEQYF. In DNA, the CDR3 is TGCAGTGCTAGAATGGATGGCATACGTTACGAGCAGTACTTC.

This clone was seen just once. J is TRBJ1-1 and V is TRBV20-1; tentative D call: TRBD1 (5 bases). The germline gives CDR1 DFQATT, CDR2 SNEGSKA (reference sequence). Trimming took off 4 bases at V and 7 bases at J, with 16 bases between the two ends. The length of the CDR3 is 13 residues. CDR3 in DNA: TGCAGTGCTACCGGACTTCTCGGGGGTGAAGCTTTCTTT. The encoded protein is CSATGLLGGEAFF.

This clone was seen more than once but under ten times. The sample has other DNA sequences that encode this CDR3 too. This chain links TRBV6-1 with TRBJ2-3; D is possibly TRBD1 or TRBD2 (6 bases each). This CDR3 contains 14 residues. In germline, CDR1 is MNHNS, CDR2 SASEGT. The V and J ends lost 2 bases and 6 bases respectively, with 12 bases between them. The CDR3 nucleotides read TGTGCCAGCAGTGAAAGGGGGGTTGAGGATACGCAGTATTTT. Its protein is CASSERGVEDTQYF.

Relative to its sample, this clone is medium-sized (0.01 to 0.1%). The chain combines TRBV6-1 with TRBJ2-1, with D hard to call. Per the germline V gene, CDR1 is MNHNS and CDR2 is SASEGT. Trimming removed 0 bases at V and 4 bases at J, with 16 bases between. This CDR3 has 17 residues. CDR3 coding DNA: TGTGCCAGCAGTGAAGCGGCCCTTGACTCCTGGTACAATGAGCAGTTCTTC. Protein: CASSEAALDSWYNEQFF.

A few counts support this clone. The J gene is TRBJ1-1, the V gene TRBV7-3, with TRBD1 as a possible D gene (5 bases). The CDR3 consists of 15 residues. Trimming left V 0 bases short and J 3 bases short, with 11 bases between. CDR1 and CDR2 (germline): SGHTA, FQGTGA. The CDR3 protein is CASSLTGDGYTEAFF. The CDR3 coding sequence is TGTGCCAGCAGCTTAACTGGGGACGGGTACACTGAAGCTTTCTTT. Full variable domain (outside the CDR3, taken from reference TRBV7-3 and TRBJ1-1): GAGVSQTPSNKVTEKGKYVELRCDPISGHTALYWYRQSLGQGPEFLIYFQGTGAADDSGLPNDRFFAVRPEGSVSTLKIQRTERGDSAVYLCASSLTGDGYTEAFFGQGTRLTVV.

About this clone: Other nucleotide sequences in the sample specify the same CDR3. The chain employs TRBV20-1 and TRBJ2-3; 7 positions agree with TRBD2. The CDR3 loop spans 17 amino acids. V was clipped by 3 bases and J by 0 bases; unmatched bases: 12. Germline V gene data show CDR1 as DFQATT and CDR2 as SNEGSKA (reference sequence). The CDR3, as DNA: TGCAGTGCTAGGGGGGTGGGGTCTAGCGGCAGCACAGATACGCAGTATTTT. This translates into CSARGVGSSGSTDTQYF.

This clone was detected only a few times. J is TRBJ2-7 and V is TRBV7-9; 7 nucleotides agree with TRBD2. V gave up 0 bases and J gave up 12 bases; unmatched junction bases: 5. Germline V CDR1 and CDR2: SEHNR, FQNEAQ (reference sequence). CDR3 length equals 12 residues. CDR3 nucleotides: TGTGCCAGCAGCTTAGCCGGGGGGACCCTGTACTTC. This sequence encodes CASSLAGGTLYF.

The chain is built from TRBV5-4 and TRBJ1-4; 9 bases agree with TRBD1. The CDR3 sequence is 15 residues long. The germline gives CDR1 SGHNT, CDR2 YYREEE (reference sequence). The junction had 6 bases not matched to a gene; V was cut back by 3 bases and J by 6 bases. CDR3: CASSSNRGLDEKLFF. The DNA of the CDR3 is TGTGCCAGCAGCTCCAACAGGGGGCTGGATGAAAAACTGTTTTTT.

This clone is termed medium-sized. The chain links TRBV19 to TRBJ1-2; D not resolved. V lost 0 bases, J lost 0 bases, and 5 bases lay in between. Germline V gene lookup returns CDR1 LNHDA and CDR2 SQIVND (reference sequence). The CDR3 loop spans 14 amino acids. The CDR3 nucleotides read TGTGCCAGTAGTATAGACGGAGCTAACTATGGCTACACCTTC. Residues: CASSIDGANYGYTF.

A few counts support this clone. V is TRBV20-1 and J is TRBJ2-5; 8 nucleotides match TRBD2. The CDR3 consists of 15 residues. In germline, CDR1 is DFQATT, CDR2 SNEGSKA (reference sequence). V trimming: 3 bases; J trimming: 7 bases; junction bases outside the gene matches: 13. The CDR3, as DNA: TGCAGTGCTAGTATTGTTAGCGGGACCGCAGGGACCCAGTACTTC. Its protein is CSASIVSGTAGTQYF.

The V gene is TRBV11-2, the J gene TRBJ2-7, with no clear D. CDR1 and CDR2 from the germline V gene are SGHAT and FQNNGV. Trimming removed 5 bases at V and 7 bases at J, with 12 bases between. The length of the CDR3 is 12 residues. This chain's CDR3 is CASSQYGYEQYF. As DNA, the CDR3 is TGTGCCAGCAGCCAGTACGGGTATGAGCAGTACTTC.

The V gene is TRBV2, the J gene TRBJ2-1, with 11 bases aligning to TRBD2. This CDR3 comprises 15 residues. Per germline, CDR1 SNHLY and CDR2 FYNNEI. V was pared by 6 bases and J by 12 bases, with 13 bases of the junction left unmatched. CDR3 loop: CASRLAGGSTEGQFF. CDR3 DNA: TGTGCCAGCAGGTTAGCGGGAGGGTCTACGGAAGGGCAGTTCTTC.

This chain joins TRBV20-1 and TRBJ2-2; D is unclear. This CDR3 has 14 amino acids. In germline, CDR1 is DFQATT, CDR2 SNEGSKA (reference sequence). V shed 5 bases and J shed 3 bases, with 13 bases lying between them. The chain's CDR3 is CSAAVGPHTGELFF. For the CDR3, the DNA is TGCAGTGCTGCCGTGGGTCCTCACACCGGGGAGCTGTTTTTT.

CDR3 nucleotide sequence: TGTGCCAGCAGTTATGCAGGCAAAGCTTTCTTT. This sequence encodes CASSYAGKAFF. This chain joins TRBV6-2 or TRBV6-3 and TRBJ1-1; D call uncertain. V was pared by 3 bases and J by 9 bases, with 8 bases between. From germline, CDR1 is MNHEY and CDR2 SVGEGT. This CDR3 spans 11 amino acids.

The chain links TRBV20-1 to TRBJ2-7; 7 bases agree with TRBD1. This CDR3 region has 14 residues. The V and J ends lost 2 bases and 0 bases, in that order; junction bases with no gene match: 4. Germline V gene lookup returns CDR1 DFQATT and CDR2 SNEGSKA (reference sequence). The CDR3 region is CSARRRDSSYEQYF. The CDR3 DNA sequence: TGCAGTGCTAGACGCCGGGACAGCTCCTACGAGCAGTACTTC.

This sequence joins TRBV20-1 and TRBJ2-3; 9 bases are a match to TRBD2. Germline V CDR1 and CDR2: DFQATT, SNEGSKA (reference sequence). V lost 6 bases, J lost 3 bases, and 7 bases stayed unmatched. The CDR3 spans 14 residues. CDR3 sequence reads: CSAPTSGQTDTQYF. Written as DNA, the CDR3 is TGCAGTGCCCCGACTAGCGGCCAAACAGATACGCAGTATTTT.

The gene calls are TRBV6-1 and TRBJ1-5; weak D call: TRBD1 (5 bases). Germline-derived CDR1 and CDR2 are MNHNS and SASEGT. There are 15 residues in the CDR3. V lost 5 bases, J lost 6 bases, and 17 bases lay in between. The CDR3 DNA reads as TGTGCCAGCAGTCAAAAGCCAAGGGGAGGTCAGCCCCAGCATTTT. Protein product: CASSQKPRGGQPQHF.

CDR3 in DNA: TGCAGTGCTTCGAAAGCGGGAGACAAGGACGAGCAGTACTTC. Amino acids: CSASKAGDKDEQYF. The V call is TRBV20-1, the J call TRBJ2-7; 8 nucleotides match TRBD2. Germline V gene lookup returns CDR1 DFQATT and CDR2 SNEGSKA (reference sequence). V shed 5 bases and J 5 bases; nucleotides not matched to a gene: 11. The CDR3 has 14 residues.

V and J are TRBV20-1 and TRBJ2-7; the D is unclear. V was trimmed by 1 base and J by 2 bases, leaving 9 bases between them. The V gene's germline CDR1 is DFQATT and CDR2 SNEGSKA (reference sequence). There are 13 residues in the CDR3. The CDR3 here is CSARARNAYEQYF. The CDR3 coding sequence is TGCAGTGCTAGAGCCAGGAACGCCTACGAGCAGTACTTC.